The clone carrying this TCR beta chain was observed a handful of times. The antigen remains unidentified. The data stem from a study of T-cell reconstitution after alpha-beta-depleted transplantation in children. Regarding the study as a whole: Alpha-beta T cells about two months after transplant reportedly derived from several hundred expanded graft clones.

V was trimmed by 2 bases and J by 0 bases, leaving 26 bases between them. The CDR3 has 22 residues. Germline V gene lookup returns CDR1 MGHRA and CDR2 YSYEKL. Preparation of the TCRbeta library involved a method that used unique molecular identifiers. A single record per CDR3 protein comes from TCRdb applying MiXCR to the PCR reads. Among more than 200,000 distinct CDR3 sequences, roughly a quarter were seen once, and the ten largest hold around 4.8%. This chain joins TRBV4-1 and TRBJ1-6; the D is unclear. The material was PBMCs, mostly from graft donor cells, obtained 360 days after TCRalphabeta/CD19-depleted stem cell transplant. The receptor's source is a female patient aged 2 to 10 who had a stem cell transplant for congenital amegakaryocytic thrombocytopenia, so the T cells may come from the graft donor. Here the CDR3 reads CASSQKDRSPHGPSSYNSPLHF. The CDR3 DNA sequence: TGCGCCAGCAGCCAAAAAGACCGGTCCCCCCATGGCCCGAGCTCCTATAATTCACCCCTCCACTTT.